This TCR beta chain was captured by sequencing in a study of T cell responses to AZD1222 COVID-19 vaccine. The CDR3 consists of 13 residues. The V and J ends lost 1 base and 1 base respectively, with 4 bases between them. From germline, CDR1 is KGHSH and CDR2 LQKENI. This table comes from immunoSEQ multiplex PCR, and its TCRdb copy is limited to in-frame clones, with some not included. The table records about 56,000 clones, approximately 83% of them present only once. The rearrangement uses TRBV18 and TRBJ1-1; D call uncertain. Sample: peripheral blood, taken on day 0 of AZD1222 vaccination. The clonotype comes from an adult in good health. The CDR3 region has the DNA TGTGCCAGCTCACCACAGGGGAACACTGAAGCTTTCTTT. Amino acids: CASSPQGNTEAFF.